This entry lists 26 T cell receptor beta chains sequenced from one sample in a study of response to subunit inactivated influenza vaccine. MiXCR, run by TCRdb on the RT-PCR reads, gives a single entry per CDR3 protein. The sample includes fewer than 250,000 distinct CDR3 sequences, around 14% of them seen just once. Sequenced here: CD8+ T cells sorted from PBMCs, sampled around 5 days after vaccination. Every receptor here comes from a man aged 50-60 years who received an inactivated influenza vaccine.

The chain is built from TRBV7-9 and TRBJ1-3; D may be TRBD1 (6 bases). The germline CDR1 and CDR2 sequences are SEHNR and FQNEAQ (reference sequence). V was cut by 5 bases and J by 0 bases, with 14 bases left in between. The CDR3 totals 16 residues. The CDR3 loop is CASSSTGTISGNTIYF. CDR3 DNA: TGTGCCAGCAGCAGCACCGGGACAATCTCTGGAAACACCATATATTTT.

Only a few counts were recorded for this clonotype. V gene TRBV5-6 combines with J gene TRBJ1-6; 7 bases are a match to TRBD1. The CDR3 totals 18 residues. The germline V gene has CDR1 SGHDT and CDR2 YYEEEE. The V segment lost 3 bases and the J segment 1 base; nucleotides outside the gene matches: 10. CDR3 protein: CASSYGLDRASYNSPLHF. The DNA of the CDR3 is TGTGCCAGCAGCTACGGCCTTGACAGGGCTTCCTATAATTCACCCCTCCACTTT. Full variable domain (missing parts from reference TRBV5-6 and TRBJ1-6): DAGVTQSPTHLIKTRGQQVTLRCSPKSGHDTVSWYQQALGQGPQFIFQYYEEEERQRGNFPDRFSGHQFPNYSSELNVNALLLGDSALYLCASSYGLDRASYNSPLHFGNGTRLTVT.

This clonotype was seen more than once but under ten times. V gene TRBV6-2 or TRBV6-3 combines with J gene TRBJ1-5; no clear D gene. Trimming took off 1 base at V and 5 bases at J, with 6 bases between the two ends. The CDR3 consists of 13 residues. Germline values: CDR1 MNHEY, CDR2 SVGEGT. The CDR3 spells CASSYYQDQPQHF. DNA of the CDR3: TGTGCCAGCAGTTACTACCAGGATCAGCCCCAGCATTTT.

This clonotype was recorded a few times. The chain carries TRBV11-2 and TRBJ2-5, with D tentatively TRBD2 (6 bases). The germline V gene encodes CDR1 SGHAT and CDR2 FQNNGV. There are 16 residues in the CDR3. Between the trimmed V and J ends, which lost 3 bases and 4 bases, there was a span of 18 bases. CDR3 in DNA: TGTGCCAGCAGCTTGATTTCGGGCCGGAGGGGAGAGACCCAGTACTTC. Its translation is CASSLISGRRGETQYF.

The rearrangement joins TRBV9 to TRBJ1-4; 7 bases are a match to TRBD1. The CDR3 has 15 residues. Trimming removed 0 bases from V and 4 bases from J; junction bases left unmatched: 3. Germline V CDR1 and CDR2: SGDLS, YYNGEE. The CDR3 DNA is TGTGCCAGCAGCGTAGACCCAGGGGGTAATGAAAAACTGTTTTTT. It codes for CASSVDPGGNEKLFF.

Here the CDR3 reads CASSPLSGTGRETQYF. The CDR3 DNA follows: TGTGCCAGCAGCCCTTTATCCGGGACAGGTAGAGAGACCCAGTACTTC. The chain couples TRBV6-2 or TRBV6-3 to TRBJ2-5; 8 positions match TRBD1. Trimming took 6 bases from V and 4 from J; bases not matched to a gene: 13. The CDR3 length is 16 residues. Germline V gives CDR1 MNHEY, CDR2 SVGEGT.

The sample holds a few counts of this clonotype. V gene TRBV5-6 combines with J gene TRBJ2-7, with TRBD1 as a possible D gene (5 bases). V lost 4 bases, J lost 4 bases, and 12 bases lay in between. The CDR3 contains 13 residues. Germline V gene sequence: CDR1 SGHDT, CDR2 YYEEEE. In DNA form, the CDR3 reads TGTGCCAGCAGCCTCAGGGTTAGGTACGAGCAGTACTTC. This encodes CASSLRVRYEQYF.

This chain joins TRBV9 and TRBJ2-5; no firm D call. The length of the CDR3 is 13 residues. V was cut by 2 bases and J by 5 bases, with 10 bases left in between. The V gene's germline CDR1 is SGDLS and CDR2 YYNGEE. The chain's CDR3 is CASSVSTLETQYF. Written as DNA, the CDR3 is TGTGCCAGCAGCGTTTCCACGTTGGAGACCCAGTACTTC.

In this sample, this clonotype turned up a few times. The chain uses TRBV20-1 and TRBJ2-7; possibly TRBD1 or TRBD2 for D (5 bases each). The CDR3 is made up of 16 amino acids. Germline CDR1 and CDR2: DFQATT and SNEGSKA (reference sequence). The V gene lost 3 bases and the J gene lost 2 bases, with 20 bases spanning the gap. CDR3 DNA sequence: TGCAGTGCTAGTGAGATTGGCGGGCTGGGACCCTACGAGCAGTACTTC. Encoded protein: CSASEIGGLGPYEQYF.

The rearrangement joins TRBV7-8 to TRBJ2-4; weak D call: TRBD2 (7 bases). There are 12 residues in the CDR3. Germline CDR1 is SGHVS and CDR2 is FQNEAQ. Trimming cost V 5 bases and J 9 bases, with 11 bases left between them. The CDR3 nucleotides are TGTGCCAGCAGCGAGGGAGGGGGCATTCAGTACTTC. It translates to CASSEGGGIQYF.

This clonotype was detected a few times. The V call is TRBV28, the J call TRBJ2-7; D is ambiguous. CDR3 length equals 15 residues. Germline V lookup: CDR1 MDHEN, CDR2 SYDVKM. Trimming removed 1 base at V and 0 bases at J, with 10 bases between. CDR3 coding DNA: TGTGCCAGCAGTTTATTCCGTCTCCCCTCCTACGAGCAGTACTTC. Translation gives CASSLFRLPSYEQYF.

This clonotype was seen only a few times. The chain carries TRBV3-1 and TRBJ2-1; 8 bases match TRBD2. Germline lookup yields CDR1 LGHDT and CDR2 YNNKEL (reference sequence). CDR3 length equals 20 residues. V lost 3 bases, J lost 0 bases, and 16 bases stayed unmatched. The CDR3 reads CASSHPASGYTLSSYNEQFF. CDR3 DNA sequence: TGTGCCAGCAGCCATCCCGCTAGCGGGTACACTTTGAGCTCCTACAATGAGCAGTTCTTC.

V usage is TRBV28 and J usage is TRBJ2-7, with D possibly matching TRBD2 (5 bases). V lost 6 bases and J lost 3, with 12 bases in between. CDR3 length equals 13 residues. Germline lookup yields CDR1 MDHEN and CDR2 SYDVKM. The CDR3 DNA reads TGTGCCAGCAGGGTCGGGGAGTACTACGAGCAGTACTTC. Translated: CASRVGEYYEQYF.

The chain links TRBV4-2 to TRBJ2-3; D gene ambiguous. Germline CDR1 is LGHNA and CDR2 is YNFKEQ. The V end lost 1 base, the J end lost 4 bases, and 6 bases lay between the germline ends. The CDR3 has 13 amino acids. The CDR3 here is CASSQGLADTQYF. Written as DNA, the CDR3 is TGTGCCAGCAGCCAAGGACTGGCAGATACGCAGTATTTT.

This clonotype was seen a few times. V gene TRBV14 combines with J gene TRBJ1-6; 7 bases agree with TRBD1. The V gene end was trimmed by 2 bases and the J gene end by 7 bases; junction bases not matched to a gene: 5. The CDR3 extends over 15 amino acids. Germline loops: CDR1 SGHDN, CDR2 FVKESK. DNA for the CDR3: TGTGCCAGCAGCCAAACAGGGGCCTTGAATTCACCCCTCCACTTT. This codes for CASSQTGALNSPLHF.

This clonotype has only a few counts. The V gene is TRBV6-2 or TRBV6-3, the J gene TRBJ2-7, with TRBD1 matching 8 bases. The junction had 8 bases not matched to a gene; V was cut back by 11 bases and J by 5 bases. The V gene's germline CDR1 is MNHEY and CDR2 SVGEGT. The CDR3 consists of 12 residues. CDR3 bases: TGTGCCTGCAACAGGGGGTCCAACGAGCAGTACTTC. This translates into CACNRGSNEQYF.

The chain uses TRBV20-1 and TRBJ1-4; 8 bases are shared with TRBD1. The CDR3 is 13 amino acids. V lost 3 bases, J lost 10 bases, and 7 bases stayed unmatched. Germline V gives CDR1 DFQATT, CDR2 SNEGSKA (reference sequence). The CDR3 sequence is CSARGRGQGKLFF. The CDR3 DNA is TGCAGTGCTAGGGGGCGAGGACAGGGAAAACTGTTTTTT.

This clonotype was seen a few times. V is TRBV12-3 or TRBV12-4 and J is TRBJ2-2; D is undetermined. The CDR3 has 14 residues. V dropped 5 bases and J dropped 3 bases, with 10 bases sitting between them. CDR3 region: CASSPDGHTGELFF. The CDR3 region has the DNA TGTGCCAGCAGTCCCGACGGGCACACCGGGGAGCTGTTTTTT.

The chain joins TRBV2 to TRBJ2-7; D is perhaps TRBD1 or TRBD2 (6 bases each). The V end was cut by 8 bases, the J end by 5 bases, with 19 bases between. The CDR3 consists of 14 residues. The germline gives CDR1 SNHLY, CDR2 FYNNEI. The CDR3 DNA sequence: TGTGCCAGCTTATTGGCGGGACATACGGACGAGCAGTACTTC. Its protein product is CASLLAGHTDEQYF. Based on the CDR3 plus reference TRBV2 and TRBJ2-7, the full variable domain is EPEVTQTPSHQVTQMGQEVILRCVPISNHLYFYWYRQILGQKVEFLVSFYNNEISEKSEIFDDQFSVERPDGSNFTLKIRSTKLEDSAMYFCASLLAGHTDEQYFGPGTRLTVT.

This clonotype appeared a few times. This chain links TRBV20-1 with TRBJ2-3, with D perhaps matching TRBD2 (6 bases). Germline lookup yields CDR1 DFQATT and CDR2 SNEGSKA (reference sequence). Trimming took off 7 bases at V and 4 bases at J, with 6 bases between the two ends. This CDR3 region has 10 residues. The DNA of the CDR3 is TGCAGTGTAGCGGCAGATACGCAGTATTTT. This sequence encodes CSVAADTQYF.

This clonotype has only a few counts. The V call is TRBV7-8, the J call TRBJ2-4; TRBD1 aligns across 9 bases. Germline V CDR1 and CDR2: SGHVS, FQNEAQ. The CDR3 extends over 16 amino acids. The V and J ends lost 1 base and 2 bases, in that order; junction bases with no gene match: 3. CDR3 residues: CASSLVTGGTKNIQYF. CDR3 coding DNA: TGTGCCAGCAGCTTAGTAACAGGGGGCACCAAAAACATTCAGTACTTC.

This chain links TRBV6-6 with TRBJ2-3, with D tentatively TRBD2 (6 bases). The CDR3 is made up of 12 amino acids. Deletions cut 6 bases from V and 6 bases from J, with 10 bases between. Looked up from germline, CDR1 is MNHNY and CDR2 is SVGAGI (reference sequence). CDR3: CASSWREDTQYF. In DNA, the CDR3 is TGTGCCAGCAGCTGGAGGGAGGATACGCAGTATTTT.

This chain links TRBV12-3 or TRBV12-4 with TRBJ1-5; D is possibly TRBD1 (6 bases). V lost 3 bases, J lost 0 bases, and 12 bases lay in between. CDR3 size: 16 residues. CDR3 coding DNA: TGTGCCAGCAGTTTCAGGGGTCCCTATAGCAATCAGCCCCAGCATTTT. It yields the protein CASSFRGPYSNQPQHF.

This clonotype has only a few counts. The chain carries TRBV19 and TRBJ2-1, with TRBD2 matching over 14 bases. The CDR3 loop spans 16 amino acids. V lost 2 bases, J lost 12 bases, and 9 bases stayed unmatched. The germline CDR1 and CDR2 sequences are LNHDA and SQIVND (reference sequence). The CDR3 protein is CASSIPGLAGGLLQFF. The DNA for the CDR3 is TGTGCCAGTAGTATACCCGGACTAGCGGGGGGACTTTTGCAGTTCTTC.

The table lists this clonotype with a few counts. The chain uses TRBV6-2 or TRBV6-3 and TRBJ2-7; TRBD1 is a possible D gene (5 bases). The CDR3 covers 14 residues. CDR1 is MNHEY, CDR2 SVGEGT, per germline. V dropped 8 bases and J dropped 0 bases, with 14 bases sitting between them. The CDR3 DNA is TGTGCCAGCCAAGGGGTCAAGAGCTCCTACGAGCAGTACTTC. Translation gives CASQGVKSSYEQYF.

This clonotype appeared a few times. The rearrangement joins TRBV13 to TRBJ2-1; 8 nucleotides line up with TRBD1. The trim removed 5 bases at V and 5 bases at J, leaving 8 bases unmatched. CDR3 length: 15 residues. Germline V lookup: CDR1 PRHDT, CDR2 FYEKMQ (reference sequence). CDR3 region: CASSEDRGSHNEQFF. The CDR3 nucleotides read TGTGCCAGCAGCGAAGACAGGGGAAGTCACAATGAGCAGTTCTTC. Together with reference TRBV13 and TRBJ2-1, the CDR3 gives the full variable domain: AAGVIQSPRHLIKEKRETATLKCYPIPRHDTVYWYQQGPGQDPQFLISFYEKMQSDKGSIPDRFSAQQFSDYHSELNMSSLELGDSALYFCASSEDRGSHNEQFFGPGTRLTVL.